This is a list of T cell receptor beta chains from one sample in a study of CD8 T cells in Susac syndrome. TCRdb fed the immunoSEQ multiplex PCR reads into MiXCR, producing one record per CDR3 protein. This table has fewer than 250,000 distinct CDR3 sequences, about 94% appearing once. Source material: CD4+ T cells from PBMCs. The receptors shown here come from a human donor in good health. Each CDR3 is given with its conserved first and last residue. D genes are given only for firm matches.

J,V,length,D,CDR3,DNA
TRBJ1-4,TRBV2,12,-,CASSRQGEKLFF,TGTGCCAGCAGCCGCCAGGGTGAAAAACTGTTTTTT
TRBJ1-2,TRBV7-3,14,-,CASSLNGGPYGYTF,TGTGCCAGCAGCTTAAACGGGGGGCCCTATGGCTACACCTTC
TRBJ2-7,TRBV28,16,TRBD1,CASSPTGVGSSYEQYF,TGTGCCAGCAGTCCAACAGGGGTGGGGAGCTCCTACGAGCAGTACTTC
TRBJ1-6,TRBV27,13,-,CASSLSWDSPLHF,TGTGCCAGCAGTTTATCATGGGACTCACCCCTCCACTTT
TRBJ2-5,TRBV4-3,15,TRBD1,CASSQDHWDRETQYF,TGCGCCAGCAGCCAAGATCATTGGGACAGAGAGACCCAGTACTTC
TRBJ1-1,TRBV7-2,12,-,CASSLAGSGAFF,TGTGCCAGCAGCTTAGCAGGATCCGGAGCTTTCTTT
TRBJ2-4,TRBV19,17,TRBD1,CASTPPTGKGAKNIQYF,TGTGCCAGTACCCCTCCGACAGGGAAGGGAGCCAAAAACATTCAGTACTTC
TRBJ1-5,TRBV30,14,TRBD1,CAWSEGQGYQPQHF,TGTGCCTGGAGTGAGGGACAGGGCTATCAGCCCCAGCATTTT
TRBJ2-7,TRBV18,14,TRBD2,CASSPREGAYEQYF,TGTGCCAGCTCACCTAGGGAGGGTGCCTACGAGCAGTACTTC
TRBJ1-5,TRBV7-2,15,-,CASSSRGKEGQPQHF,TGTGCCAGCAGCTCTCGAGGGAAGGAAGGTCAGCCCCAGCATTTT
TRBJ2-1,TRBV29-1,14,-,CSVEHPGERNEQFF,TGCAGCGTTGAGCACCCTGGGGAGCGCAATGAGCAGTTCTTC